This record concerns one TCR beta chain sequence. Its target antigen remains unknown. Base qualities are missing; no much larger clone stands one base away. The sample originates from a study of blood T cell repertoires in COVID-19 (dated by TCRdb to about 2020). Background on the whole study: The collaborator samples originated in the United States, Italy and Spain and spanned the acute and convalescent phases of COVID-19. The repertoires were released in a freely available public database meant as a resource for research on the immune response to SARS-CoV-2. Nearly every sample came with metadata listing a de-identified subject ID, COVID-19 status, age in years and sex. The material from the prospective study consisted of cDNA or gDNA derived from T cells, B-cell-depleted T cells, or PBMCs. HLA class I and class II types, where available, came from metadata supplied by the sample provider rather than from assay-based typing. Deeply sampled blood TCRbeta repertoires from subjects exposed to, actively infected with, or recovered from COVID-19 were included in the dataset. Samples were obtained from the ongoing ImmuneRACE study (first 160 participants) and from some 1,300 subjects provided by 6 global collaborators.

What the work shows at the level of the full study, not this receptor alone: Clinical and demographic metadata were provided uncurated, with the amount varying by source and participant.

Participants in the prospective study were enrolled through a virtual design, were aged about 18 to 90 years, and lived in approximately 24 United States geographic areas. In the prospective study, cohorts were assigned on the basis of participant-reported clinical history obtained from a screening survey and a study questionnaire. Recovered participants in ImmuneRACE Cohort 3 were defined by two consecutive negative NP/OP PCR tests, clearance by a healthcare professional, or resolution of symptoms. Each participant in the prospective study had whole blood, serum and a nasopharyngeal or oropharyngeal swab collected by mobile phlebotomists. Participants in the prospective study had the option to provide additional blood draws and questionnaires over a roughly two-month period. Before DNA extraction, blood samples from the prospective study were shipped at room temperature or frozen. TCRbeta CDR3 regions were amplified from genomic DNA by means of the immunoSEQ Assay, a bias-controlled multiplex PCR. The study's own analysis went as follows. Within the assay, amplification of reference gene primers was used to estimate how many nucleated cells each sample contained. To quantify the absolute abundance of each unique TCRbeta CDR3 rearrangement, sequence reads were collapsed and filtered. Productive Simpson clonality was computed per sample as the square root of Simpson's diversity index over productive rearrangements. Drawn from immuneACCESS, this table holds only the in-frame rearrangements with V and J called that TCRdb kept. Clones are partly lost; checked studies trace under half to an unresolved V gene and leave the rest unexplained. V, J and clone size reflect that table, while D and trimming were determined from the DNA. A total of hundreds of thousands of clones appear in this sample, about nine tenths of them only once. Clones ranked in the top ten supply about 3% of the sample.

The V end loses 0 bases and the J end loses 0 bases, and a stretch of 10 bases separates them. For CDR1 and CDR2, the germline V gene lists SGHRS and YFSETQ. Including the terminal cysteine and phenylalanine, the CDR3 comprises 16 residues. Only the CDR3 part of the read is kept: 48 bases, read in frame from the first base. Sequenced sample: PBMCs or T cells enriched from blood (not recorded which). The receptor's source is a woman aged 45 to 65 who had recovered from COVID-19. The chain links TRBV5-1 with TRBJ1-3; too little of a D gene remains to name it. The bases are TGCGCCAGCAGCTTGGTGGTGGGAGACTCTGGAAACACCATATATTTT. This sequence encodes CASSLVVGDSGNTIYF.